These 19 T cell receptor beta chains share one sample of origin, sequenced in a study of type 1 and type 2 diabetes patients. Genomic DNA was the PCR template. Amplification of the beta chain CDR3 used 30 forward and 13 reverse multiplex primers. TCRdb reprocessed the multiplex PCR reads via MiXCR and lists one record per CDR3 protein. Of 250,000 or so distinct CDR3 sequences in the sample, around 47% were seen once. Sample: peripheral blood mononuclear cells (PBMCs). These receptors were taken from a man between 18 and 29 years old with type 2 diabetes.

The chain uses TRBV2 and TRBJ2-1; 7 bases fit TRBD2. The CDR3 contains 12 residues. Trimming removed 11 bases from V and 10 bases from J; junction bases left unmatched: 11. CDR1 and CDR2 (germline): SNHLY, FYNNEI. The chain's CDR3 is CAPRGRAGEQFF. CDR3 nucleotide sequence: TGTGCCCCCAGAGGGAGGGCGGGAGAGCAGTTCTTC.

The chain uses TRBV2 and TRBJ2-7, with 9 bases matching TRBD1. CDR3 length: 15 amino acids. The V and J ends lost 4 bases and 4 bases, in that order; junction bases with no gene match: 8. CDR1 and CDR2 (germline): SNHLY, FYNNEI. For the CDR3, the DNA is TGTGCCAGCAGTGCCGGACAGGGGATGATTTACGAGCAGTACTTC. Protein sequence: CASSAGQGMIYEQYF. The full variable domain, completed using reference TRBV2 and TRBJ2-7, is EPEVTQTPSHQVTQMGQEVILRCVPISNHLYFYWYRQILGQKVEFLVSFYNNEISEKSEIFDDQFSVERPDGSNFTLKIRSTKLEDSAMYFCASSAGQGMIYEQYFGPGTRLTVT.

The CDR3 nucleotides read TGTGCCAGCGCTAGGAGCTCCTACAATGAGCAGTTCTTC. Its translation is CASARSSYNEQFF. The V gene is TRBV3-1, the J gene TRBJ2-1, with D unclear. The germline V gene encodes CDR1 LGHDT and CDR2 YNNKEL (reference sequence). Trimming pared 8 bases from V and 0 bases from J, leaving 8 bases between. The CDR3 runs 13 residues.

This clonotype was observed a few times. The DNA of the CDR3 is TGTGCCAGCAGCCTCGGGAATGGGAATTCACCCCTCCACTTT. This gives the protein CASSLGNGNSPLHF. The genes are TRBV11-2 and TRBJ1-6, with no clear D. Germline CDR1 reads SGHAT; CDR2 reads FQNNGV. Trimming shortened V by 5 bases and J by 7 bases, and 12 bases separated the two germline ends. The CDR3 is made up of 14 amino acids.

This sequence joins TRBV7-7 and TRBJ2-5; the D gene is possibly TRBD2 (6 bases). Germline CDR1 and CDR2: SSHAT and FNYEAQ (reference sequence). This CDR3 contains 14 residues. Trimming took 1 base from V and 4 from J, leaving 10 bases between them. The CDR3 protein is CASSLDGGAETQYF. As DNA, the CDR3 is TGTGCCAGCAGCTTAGACGGAGGGGCAGAGACCCAGTACTTC.

The table lists this clonotype with a few counts. The chain joins TRBV5-1 to TRBJ2-3; D unresolved. Germline V gene lookup returns CDR1 SGHRS and CDR2 YFSETQ. V was pared by 5 bases and J by 0 bases, with 4 bases between. CDR3 length: 12 amino acids. DNA of the CDR3: TGCGCCAGCAGGGTGAGCACAGATACGCAGTATTTT. Amino acid sequence: CASRVSTDTQYF.

This clonotype was observed a handful of times. The rearrangement joins TRBV20-1 to TRBJ2-6, with no clear D. The CDR3 totals 15 residues. Germline V CDR1 and CDR2: DFQATT, SNEGSKA (reference sequence). Trimming removed 2 bases from V and 0 bases from J, with 8 bases in between. CDR3 loop: CSARWGSSGANVLTF. The CDR3 DNA reads as TGCAGTGCTAGATGGGGAAGCTCTGGGGCCAACGTCCTGACTTTC.

The chain uses TRBV20-1 and TRBJ2-5; a possible D gene is TRBD2 (6 bases). The germline gives CDR1 DFQATT, CDR2 SNEGSKA (reference sequence). Trimming stripped 5 bases from V and 4 bases from J, with 14 bases between. There are 13 residues in the CDR3. CDR3: CSAFRRGTETQYF. The CDR3 DNA reads TGCAGTGCTTTCCGTCGGGGGACAGAGACCCAGTACTTC.

This clonotype has only a few counts. CDR3 coding DNA: TGCAGTGCTAGAGATCCCCCGACCATCTACGAGCAGTACTTC. This sequence encodes CSARDPPTIYEQYF. V gene TRBV20-1 combines with J gene TRBJ2-7, with D unresolved. Trimming removed 0 bases from V and 3 bases from J, with 12 bases in between. The CDR3 has 14 residues. Germline CDR1 reads DFQATT; CDR2 reads SNEGSKA (reference sequence).

The chain recombines TRBV11-2 with TRBJ2-5, with 10 nucleotides matching TRBD1. The CDR3 length is 15 residues. After removal of 1 base from V and 5 bases from J, the junction contained 4 bases not matched to a gene. Per the germline V gene, CDR1 is SGHAT and CDR2 is FQNNGV. As DNA, the CDR3 is TGTGCCAGCAGCTTAGCCGACAGGGGGCACGAGACCCAGTACTTC. Translated, it gives CASSLADRGHETQYF. Supplemented by reference TRBV11-2 and TRBJ2-5, the full variable domain reads EAGVAQSPRYKIIEKRQSVAFWCNPISGHATLYWYQQILGQGPKLLIQFQNNGVVDDSQLPKDRFSAERLKGVDSTLKIQPAKLEDSAVYLCASSLADRGHETQYFGPGTRLLVL.

This clonotype was seen a handful of times. V is TRBV19 and J is TRBJ1-5; no firm D call. Germline loops: CDR1 LNHDA, CDR2 SQIVND (reference sequence). V lost 4 bases to trimming and J lost 8 bases, with 12 bases between them. The CDR3 is 13 residues long. The DNA of the CDR3 is TGTGCCAGTAGTACCGGACGGTCAGAGCCCCAGCATTTT. Amino acid sequence: CASSTGRSEPQHF.

The chain recombines TRBV18 with TRBJ1-6; TRBD1 matches 7 bases. The CDR3 has 12 amino acids. The germline V gene has CDR1 KGHSH and CDR2 LQKENI. J lost 11 bases, V lost 9 bases, and 7 bases had no gene match. This chain's CDR3 is CASHDRVAPLHF. The DNA for the CDR3 is TGTGCCAGTCACGACAGGGTGGCACCCCTCCACTTT.

This clonotype was seen a handful of times. The chain carries TRBV25-1 and TRBJ2-3; D is perhaps TRBD1 (5 bases). The CDR3 consists of 13 residues. Trimming took off 7 bases at V and 3 bases at J, with 11 bases between the two ends. Germline V lookup: CDR1 MGHDK, CDR2 SYGVNS. The CDR3 nucleotides are TGTGCCAGCACCAGGGCTGCTACAGATACGCAGTATTTT. Residues: CASTRAATDTQYF.

The chain carries TRBV24-1 and TRBJ2-3, with D hard to call. Trimming left V 5 bases short and J 2 bases short, with 7 bases between. The CDR3 sequence is 13 residues long. Germline CDR1 and CDR2: KGHDR and SFDVKD. The CDR3 DNA reads as TGTGCCACCAGTGGGGGAAACACAGATACGCAGTATTTT. Residues: CATSGGNTDTQYF.

V and J are TRBV7-6 and TRBJ2-2; 8 nucleotides agree with TRBD2. This CDR3 spans 15 amino acids. Germline CDR1 and CDR2: SGHVS and FNYEAQ. Trimming cost V 1 base and J 7 bases; bases outside gene matches: 5. The CDR3 DNA follows: TGTGCCAGCAGCTTAGGGACTAGCCGCATCGGGGAGCTGTTTTTT. It yields the protein CASSLGTSRIGELFF. The entire variable domain, with the rest obtained from reference TRBV7-6 and TRBJ2-2, is as follows: GAGVSQSPRYKVTKRGQDVALRCDPISGHVSLYWYRQALGQGPEFLTYFNYEAQQDKSGLPNDRFSAERPEGSISTLTIQRTEQRDSAMYRCASSLGTSRIGELFFGEGSRLTVL.

The table lists this clonotype with a few counts. The rearrangement uses TRBV20-1 and TRBJ2-1; perhaps D is TRBD1 or TRBD2 (5 bases each). Trimming took 1 base from V and 8 from J, leaving 9 bases between them. CDR3 length: 12 amino acids. The V gene's germline CDR1 is DFQATT and CDR2 SNEGSKA (reference sequence). For the CDR3, the DNA is TGCAGTGCTAGAGGATGGGACCATGAGCAGTTCTTC. This encodes CSARGWDHEQFF.

The chain combines TRBV20-1 with TRBJ2-7, with a possible D match to TRBD2 (6 bases). CDR3 length equals 14 residues. Trimming took off 1 base at V and 3 bases at J, with 13 bases between the two ends. CDR1 is DFQATT and CDR2 is SNEGSKA in the germline V gene (reference sequence). Written as DNA, the CDR3 is TGCAGTGCTAGAGTAACAGCGGGCTTCTACGAGCAGTACTTC. It encodes CSARVTAGFYEQYF.

This clonotype was detected only a few times. The chain has TRBV25-1 and TRBJ2-3; no firm D call. Germline values: CDR1 MGHDK, CDR2 SYGVNS. Trimming took 6 bases from V and 5 from J, leaving 6 bases between them. This CDR3 has 11 amino acids. The CDR3: CASRAQDTQYF. The CDR3 DNA reads TGTGCCAGCAGGGCCCAAGATACGCAGTATTTT.

The chain recombines TRBV2 with TRBJ2-7; 7 bases align to TRBD2. With V trimmed by 5 bases and J by 0 bases, 4 bases remained unmatched. Germline CDR1 and CDR2: SNHLY and FYNNEI. The CDR3 runs to 14 residues. The CDR3 reads CASSLLASSYEQYF. The CDR3 DNA reads TGTGCCAGCAGTCTACTAGCGAGCTCCTACGAGCAGTACTTC.